The clone carrying this T cell receptor (beta chain) was seen more than once but under ten times. For sequencing, patients were chosen who had shown expansion of CD8+CD57+ cells by flow cytometry. Every patient presented with severe acquired aplastic anemia. Profiles of TCR beta VDJ and CDR3 were generated from a genomic DNA template. MiXCR was run by TCRdb on the reads, yielding one entry per CDR3 protein. The table includes fewer than 250,000 distinct CDR3 sequences, about half detected once. The V gene's germline CDR1 is MNHEY and CDR2 SVGEGT. The V and J ends lost 4 bases and 1 base, in that order; junction bases with no gene match: 4. The CDR3 runs 15 residues. The sample belongs to a study of CD8+CD57+ T cells in acquired aplastic anemia.

The source is a human donor with aplastic anemia. This chain joins TRBV6-2 or TRBV6-3 and TRBJ2-7, with 10 bases identical to TRBD2. Specimen: sorted CD4+, CD8+, or CD8+CD57+ T cells (not recorded which) from PBMCs. The CDR3: CASSSAGGRSYEQYF. In DNA, the CDR3 is TGTGCCAGCAGTTCAGCGGGGGGGCGGTCCTACGAGCAGTACTTC.